Listed here are 17 T cell receptor beta chains from one sample, sequenced in a study of blood T cell repertoires in COVID-19. Produced via immunoSEQ multiplex PCR; TCRdb's table is partial and in-frame only. Counted here are 150,000 to 200,000 clones, roughly 86% occurring once; the ten biggest clones make up roughly 1.4%. Sequencing was performed on peripheral blood. The receptor set was obtained from a woman between 45 and 65 years old with acute or convalescent COVID-19.

This rearrangement joins TRBV11-2 to TRBJ1-1; tentative D call: TRBD1 (5 bases). V dropped 4 bases and J dropped 6 bases, with 18 bases sitting between them. Germline loops: CDR1 SGHAT, CDR2 FQNNGV. This CDR3 is built from 15 residues. The CDR3 region has the DNA TGTGCCAGCAGCTCCTGGGGGGTAATTTTCCCTGAAGCTTTCTTT. Translating gives CASSSWGVIFPEAFF.

The chain combines TRBV2 with TRBJ2-7; the D gene is possibly TRBD2 (5 bases). The germline V and J ends were trimmed by 5 bases and 1 base, with 9 bases remaining between them. The CDR3 has 13 residues. Germline assignment: CDR1 SNHLY and CDR2 FYNNEI. The CDR3 loop is CASSSSGSYEQYF. DNA for the CDR3: TGTGCCAGCAGTTCAAGCGGATCCTACGAGCAGTACTTC. Full variable domain (outside the CDR3, taken from reference TRBV2 and TRBJ2-7): EPEVTQTPSHQVTQMGQEVILRCVPISNHLYFYWYRQILGQKVEFLVSFYNNEISEKSEIFDDQFSVERPDGSNFTLKIRSTKLEDSAMYFCASSSSGSYEQYFGPGTRLTVT.

This clone has a single count. The rearrangement joins TRBV4-1 to TRBJ1-2; 9 nucleotides align to TRBD1. The trim removed 4 bases at V and 0 bases at J, leaving 6 bases unmatched. Germline CDR1 is MGHRA and CDR2 is YSYEKL. The CDR3 is 16 amino acids. The CDR3 sequence: CASSRIWDRANYGYTF. CDR3 nucleotide sequence: TGCGCCAGCAGCCGAATATGGGACAGGGCTAACTATGGCTACACCTTC.

V and J are TRBV28 and TRBJ1-1; possibly TRBD1 for D (5 bases). With 3 bases removed from V and 6 bases from J, the gap between germline ends came to 14 bases. This CDR3 is built from 14 residues. From germline, CDR1 is MDHEN and CDR2 SYDVKM. In DNA, the CDR3 is TGTGCCAGCAGTTTTCCCCCTGAAGGGGCTGAAGCTTTCTTT. This gives the protein CASSFPPEGAEAFF.

This chain's CDR3 is CASTGETGIYSNQPQHF. CDR3 nucleotide sequence: TGTGCCAGCACTGGGGAGACAGGGATATATAGCAATCAGCCCCAGCATTTT. The chain is built from TRBV2 and TRBJ1-5; TRBD1 matches 7 bases. The CDR3 length is 17 residues. Germline-derived CDR1 and CDR2 are SNHLY and FYNNEI. The ends lost 7 bases at V and 0 bases at J; junction bases unmatched: 12.

The chain recombines TRBV3-1 (or the pseudogene TRBV3-2) with TRBJ1-1, with TRBD1 as a possible D gene (6 bases). In germline, CDR1 is LGHDT, CDR2 YNNKEL (reference sequence). V was shortened by 0 bases and J by 7 bases, with 12 bases between the two germline ends. The CDR3 is 14 amino acids. CDR3 region: CASSQEGGAGEAFF. CDR3 in DNA: TGTGCCAGCAGCCAAGAAGGGGGGGCTGGTGAAGCTTTCTTT.

This clone was detected only a few times. V is TRBV2 and J is TRBJ1-2, with unresolved D. The V gene's germline CDR1 is SNHLY and CDR2 FYNNEI. The length of the CDR3 is 12 residues. The V end was cut by 4 bases, the J end by 4 bases, with 7 bases between. Written as DNA, the CDR3 is TGTGCCAGCAGTGTTGACATCTATGGCTACACCTTC. Protein sequence: CASSVDIYGYTF.

A remark on this clone: In the same sample, other DNA sequences code for this CDR3. The J gene is TRBJ2-7, the V gene TRBV11-2; 7 nucleotides agree with TRBD1. The CDR3 covers 14 residues. Germline loops: CDR1 SGHAT, CDR2 FQNNGV. Losses at the gene ends were 0 bases for V and 4 bases for J; bases not matched to a gene: 3. The DNA of the CDR3 is TGTGCCAGCAGCTTAGACAGGGGGTCTTACGAGCAGTACTTC. Protein product: CASSLDRGSYEQYF.

V usage is TRBV6-5 and J usage is TRBJ1-6; 7 bases map to TRBD1. The CDR3 consists of 15 residues. Germline loops: CDR1 MNHEY, CDR2 SVGAGI. The trim removed 6 bases at V and 8 bases at J, leaving 10 bases unmatched. The CDR3 DNA reads as TGTGCCAGCAGCCATACCACAGGGGCTTATTCACCCCTCCACTTT. Translated: CASSHTTGAYSPLHF.

J is TRBJ1-1 and V is TRBV30; 10 bases are shared with TRBD1. Germline assignment: CDR1 GTSNPN and CDR2 SVGIG (reference sequence). V was pared by 3 bases and J by 4 bases, with 2 bases of the junction left unmatched. This CDR3 has 13 residues. The CDR3 DNA reads TGTGCCTGGAGCAGACAGGGGGCCACTGAAGCTTTCTTT. This translates into CAWSRQGATEAFF.

The chain uses TRBV11-2 and TRBJ2-3; 11 positions agree with TRBD2. The length of the CDR3 is 17 residues. Trimming cost V 4 bases and J 2 bases; bases outside gene matches: 8. Germline CDR1 reads SGHAT; CDR2 reads FQNNGV. The CDR3: CASSSKTSGASTDTQYF. CDR3 coding DNA: TGTGCCAGCAGCTCCAAGACTAGCGGGGCCTCCACAGATACGCAGTATTTT.

The chain carries TRBV5-1 and TRBJ2-1; 14 nucleotides match TRBD2. The CDR3 length is 17 residues. V trimming: 4 bases; J trimming: 2 bases; junction bases outside the gene matches: 5. CDR1 SGHRS and CDR2 YFSETQ come from the germline V gene. CDR3 in DNA: TGCGCCAGCAGCGGGACTAGCGGGGGCGGTCCCTACAATGAGCAGTTCTTC. It specifies CASSGTSGGGPYNEQFF.

The sample holds one count of this clone. The chain couples TRBV5-1 to TRBJ2-3; TRBD2 aligns across 7 bases. Germline CDR1 SGHRS, CDR2 YFSETQ. The CDR3 is 16 amino acids. The ends lost 0 bases at V and 0 bases at J; junction bases unmatched: 4. CDR3 region: CASSLEASGSTDTQYF. DNA for the CDR3: TGCGCCAGCAGCTTGGAGGCTAGCGGTAGCACAGATACGCAGTATTTT.

This chain joins TRBV7-2 and TRBJ1-5, with D perhaps TRBD1 (6 bases). Between the trimmed V and J ends, which lost 0 bases and 4 bases, there was a span of 13 bases. The CDR3 totals 16 residues. CDR1 and CDR2 (germline): SGHTA, FQGNSA. The CDR3 bases are TGTGCCAGCAGCTTAGCACCTACAGGGAAGAATCAGCCCCAGCATTTT. Residues: CASSLAPTGKNQPQHF.

The CDR3: CASSPDSGVEKLFF. The CDR3 nucleotides are TGTGCCAGCAGTCCTGACTCGGGGGTCGAAAAACTGTTTTTT. The J gene is TRBJ1-4, the V gene TRBV6-5; tentative D call: TRBD1 (5 bases). V was cut by 5 bases and J by 8 bases, with 15 bases left in between. In germline, CDR1 is MNHEY, CDR2 SVGAGI. The CDR3 has 14 amino acids.

This sequence joins TRBV18 and TRBJ1-2; the match to TRBD1 covers 12 bases. Trimming at V came to 1 base and at J to 4 bases, leaving 4 bases not matched to a gene. Germline V gives CDR1 KGHSH, CDR2 LQKENI. This CDR3 comprises 16 residues. CDR3 bases: TGTGCCAGCTCACCACGGGACAGGGGGCGCAGCTATGGCTACACCTTC. It encodes CASSPRDRGRSYGYTF.

This clone was found a few times. This chain links TRBV19 with TRBJ2-7; 10 bases line up with TRBD2. With 6 bases clipped from V and 2 bases from J, the junction kept 7 bases outside the gene matches. CDR1 is LNHDA, CDR2 SQIVND, per germline (reference sequence). The CDR3 totals 15 residues. The CDR3 region is CASSPGTSETYEQYF. CDR3 DNA sequence: TGTGCCAGTAGCCCCGGGACTAGCGAAACCTACGAGCAGTACTTC.